This TCR beta chain was sequenced in a study of beta chain features in type 1 diabetes (dated by TCRdb to about 2018). Background on the whole study: Patients and healthy donors did not differ in mean age, gender distribution, total cell number or subset yield. The study compared the TCRB repertoires of sorted circulating CD4+ T cell subsets in recently diagnosed type 1 diabetes patients with those in matched healthy donors. A total of around 110,000,000 sorted cells were examined across all samples, and RNA yield correlated strongly with the number of cells per subset. Naive and central memory subsets were obtained from all 30 or so donors, but regulatory and stem cell-like memory subsets were isolated from only 8 patients and roughly eight healthy donors.

A few counts support this clone. It has no known antigen specificity. No much larger clonotype is one base removed from it; base qualities were not supplied. Other DNA sequences in the sample encode the same CDR3. The entire isolated RNA was reverse transcribed using the High Capacity cDNA Reverse Transcription Kit, and thus expressed TCRB transcripts were sequenced. Naive, central memory and regulatory T cell samples underwent deep immunoSEQ sequencing, averaging roughly 3.5 million total reads per sample. Sorted cells were lysed in RLT buffer, and RNA was extracted using DNase-treated RNeasy Micro or Mini kits according to cell number. To prevent cross-contamination, each cell subset was processed individually, whereas patient and healthy donor samples were processed jointly. The immunoSEQ multiplex PCR was used to amplify TCRB sequences from cDNA, generating 87-bp fragments that spanned the CDR3 region. Sequencing of the amplicons was performed on the Illumina HiSeq platform. The authors processed their data as follows. Synthetic template baselines were used to correct PCR bias computationally, reads within Hamming distance 2 were collapsed, and singletons that could not be merged were discarded. Reads were aligned against IMGT so that V, D and J genes, CDR3 length and insertions or deletions at six rearrangement sites could be assigned. Within each subset, clonotype counts were normalized to the number of sorted cells before true diversity and Gini coefficients were calculated with the tcR R package. The overlap coefficient, calculated on TCRB nucleotide sequences, was used to measure repertoire sharing. Entries here come from immuneACCESS through TCRdb and include only in-frame sequences with V and J called. Some clones fail to appear in such tables; in the studies checked, an unresolved V gene covers under half of the shortfall, and the cause of the remainder is unknown. The D gene and trimming were derived from the DNA, and the V and J assignments and clone size from that table. This sample has around 170,000 clones in its table, and 7.5% to 9.5% of those were observed once. 2% to 2.5% of the sample rests with the top ten.

A single peripheral blood draw of 95 to 150 mL on average was collected from each donor into heparinised tubes. A BD FACSAria II and a panel including CD45RO, CCR7, CD25, CD127, CD95 and CD27 were used to sort naive, central memory, regulatory and stem cell-like memory CD4+ T cells. All sorted populations exceeded 98% purity. Right away, PBMCs were isolated by Lymphoprep density gradient centrifugation and were stained directly, with no culture step. To minimize batch effects, samples were stained and sorted in pairs, one healthy donor with one patient per experiment. The CDR3 measures 13 amino acids from cysteine to phenylalanine. Here the CDR3 DNA is all that survives: 39 bases in frame from base 1. V is cut back by 3 bases and J by 2 bases, with 1 base in the junction unmatched. CDR1 and CDR2 are drawn from the germline V gene (reference sequence): GTSNPN, SVGIG. Points the paper makes about the study in general: At VDJ recombination sites, patients with type 1 diabetes made fewer insertions and deleted more nucleotides, a pattern implying thymic rearrangement abnormalities. Because the HLA sub-analyses included only small numbers of individuals, any influence of HLA type on TCRB rearrangement was left unresolved. The naive, central memory and regulatory TCRB repertoires appeared to resemble one another more closely among patients than among healthy donors. A moderate but significant shortening of TCRB CDR3 length was observed in type 1 diabetes patients in all four CD4+ subsets. Shorter templates might be favored by PCR, yet because patient and control samples were amplified and corrected together, any such skew would affect both groups equally. Because cDNA was sequenced instead of genomic DNA, activated cells with high expression could be over-represented, although the groups did not differ in activation or CD3 levels.

The sequenced material came from central memory CD4+ T cells from blood. The receptor comes from a woman aged 18-29 years in good health. The sequence joins TRBV30 to TRBJ1-5; 7 central bases correspond to TRBD1. The CDR3 protein: CAWSGTGNQPQHF. The DNA sequence is TGTGCCTGGAGCGGGACAGGCAATCAGCCCCAGCATTTT.